The 6 T cell receptor beta chains below were found in one sample sequenced in a study of regulatory T cells in long-lasting Graves disease. Sequencing libraries for TCR beta were prepared with iRepertoire HTBI primers and Arm-PCR of CDR3 regions. One entry per CDR3 protein, called by TCRdb with MiXCR from the multiplex PCR reads. The sample yields about 400,000 distinct CDR3 sequences, 20% to 25% seen once. Time point reported: persistent/refractory GD, antithyroid drugs over 5 years with positive TRAb. Making the TCR library involved RNA that had been extracted from PBMCs. The sequencing here drew on peripheral blood mononuclear cells (PBMCs), taken when the disease was refractory, from a patient treated with antithyroid drugs. The receptors were sampled from a female donor with Graves disease.

This clonotype was detected ten times or more. The rearrangement uses TRBV27 and TRBJ1-1, with D possibly being TRBD1 (6 bases). The CDR3 contains 15 residues. Trimming cost V 4 bases and J 1 base, with 13 bases left between them. Germline V lookup: CDR1 MNHEY, CDR2 SMNVEV (reference sequence). CDR3 loop: CASSSHGGANTEAFF. As DNA, the CDR3 is TGTGCCAGCAGTTCCCACGGGGGGGCGAACACTGAAGCTTTCTTT.

This clonotype occurred many times. The chain carries TRBV7-9 and TRBJ1-1, with no clear D. The length of the CDR3 is 12 residues. V lost 9 bases to trimming and J lost 5 bases, with 13 bases between them. In germline, CDR1 is SEHNR, CDR2 FQNEAQ (reference sequence). CDR3 amino acids: CASGQRETEAFF. DNA for the CDR3: TGTGCCAGTGGGCAGCGGGAGACTGAAGCTTTCTTT.

About this clonotype itself: The conserved phenylalanine or tryptophan is not found at the CDR3 terminus, so this likely reflects a read error. The chain joins TRBV28 to TRBJ2-7, with 7 nucleotides matching TRBD1. The germline V gene encodes CDR1 MDHEN and CDR2 SYDVKM. This CDR3 comprises 12 residues. V dropped 8 bases and J dropped 2; count of bases not matched to a gene: 3. Written as DNA, the CDR3 is TGTGCCAGCGGGACAGTTCCCTACGAGCAGTACCTC. Its protein is CASGTVPYEQYL.

This clonotype has ten or more counts. J is TRBJ1-6 and V is TRBV27; D ambiguous. Trimming left V 6 bases short and J 8 bases short, with 14 bases between. CDR3 length: 14 amino acids. The germline V gene encodes CDR1 MNHEY and CDR2 SMNVEV (reference sequence). CDR3 in DNA: TGTGCCAGCAGCCGCAGGATCCCGGATTCACCCCTCCACTTT. Translating gives CASSRRIPDSPLHF.

This clonotype showed up just a few times. The chain uses TRBV7-9 and TRBJ2-7; 12 bases fit TRBD2. Germline CDR1 and CDR2: SEHNR and FQNEAQ (reference sequence). The CDR3 consists of 16 residues. Germline trimming cut 5 bases from V and 1 base from J; bases unmatched to any gene: 6. The CDR3 DNA sequence: TGTGCCAGCAGCCCAGGACTAGCGGGGACGTCCTACGAGCAGTACTTC. Amino acids: CASSPGLAGTSYEQYF.

This clonotype was counted ten times or more. This chain joins TRBV28 and TRBJ2-7; 9 bases line up with TRBD2. Trimming took 8 bases from V and 0 from J; bases not matched to a gene: 8. The germline CDR1 and CDR2 sequences are MDHEN and SYDVKM. CDR3 length: 15 residues. CDR3 sequence reads: CASGDGLASSYEQYF. The CDR3 DNA is TGTGCCAGCGGGGATGGACTAGCGTCCTCCTACGAGCAGTACTTC.